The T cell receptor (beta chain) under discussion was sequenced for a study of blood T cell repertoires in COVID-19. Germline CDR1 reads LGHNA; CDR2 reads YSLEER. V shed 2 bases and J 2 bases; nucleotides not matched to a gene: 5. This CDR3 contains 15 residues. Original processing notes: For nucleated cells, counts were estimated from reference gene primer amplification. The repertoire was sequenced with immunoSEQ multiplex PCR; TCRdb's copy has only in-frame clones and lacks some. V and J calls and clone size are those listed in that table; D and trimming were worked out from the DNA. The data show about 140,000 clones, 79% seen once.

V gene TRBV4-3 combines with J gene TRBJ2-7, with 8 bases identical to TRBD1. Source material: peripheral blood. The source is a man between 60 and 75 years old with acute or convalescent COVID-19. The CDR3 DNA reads TGCGCCAGCAGCCAAAGTGGACAGGGAGCCTACGAGCAGTACTTC. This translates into CASSQSGQGAYEQYF.